This T cell receptor (beta chain) was identified during a study of human T cells and chemical hapten exposure. As for the study in general: Women made up most patients, who had alopecia areata, totalis or universalis.

Overall study findings and caveats: Once DPC sensitization occurred, TCRs above 1 in 1000 frequency showed no change.

For this clonotype: The antigen is unknown.

Time point reported: pre-sensitization, week 0. Treatment in this sample: therapeutic diphenylcyclopropenone sensitization with weekly scalp DPC. TCRdb reprocessed the RACE reads via MiXCR and lists one record per CDR3 protein. The sample consists of under 300,000 distinct CDR3 sequences, over 7.5% of them appearing once. The source is a man aged 18 to 30 with alopecia areata. Some clones in this sample may be carry-over from other donors' samples. The source material was whole blood, sampled in connection with sensitization to the hapten diphenylcyclopropenone (DPC).

CDR3 sequence reads: CASTSPAGQYF. The CDR3 DNA sequence: TGTGCCAGCACTTCCCCAGCAGGCCAGTACTTC. V is TRBV6-2 or TRBV6-3 and J is TRBJ2-7; D gene unclear. V was trimmed by 7 bases and J by 10 bases, leaving 14 bases between them. The CDR3 sequence is 11 residues long. Germline V gives CDR1 MNHEY, CDR2 SVGEGT.